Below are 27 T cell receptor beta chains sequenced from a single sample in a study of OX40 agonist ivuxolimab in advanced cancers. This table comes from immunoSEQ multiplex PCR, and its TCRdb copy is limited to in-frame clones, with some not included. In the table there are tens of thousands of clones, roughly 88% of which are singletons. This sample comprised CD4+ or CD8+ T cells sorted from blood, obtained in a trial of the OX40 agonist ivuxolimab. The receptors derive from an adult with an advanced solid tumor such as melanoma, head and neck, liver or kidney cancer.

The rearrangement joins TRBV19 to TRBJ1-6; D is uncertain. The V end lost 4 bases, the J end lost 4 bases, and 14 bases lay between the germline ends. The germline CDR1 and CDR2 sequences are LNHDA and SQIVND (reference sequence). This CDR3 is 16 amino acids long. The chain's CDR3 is CASSKEALSYNSPLHF. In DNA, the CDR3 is TGTGCCAGTAGTAAGGAGGCACTATCTTATAATTCACCCCTCCACTTT.

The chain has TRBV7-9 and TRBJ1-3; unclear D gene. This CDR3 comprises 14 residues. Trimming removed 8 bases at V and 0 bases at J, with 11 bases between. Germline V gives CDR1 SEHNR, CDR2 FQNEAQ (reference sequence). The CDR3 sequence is CASDVGNSGNTIYF. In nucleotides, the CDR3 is TGTGCCAGCGATGTGGGAAACTCTGGAAACACCATATATTTT.

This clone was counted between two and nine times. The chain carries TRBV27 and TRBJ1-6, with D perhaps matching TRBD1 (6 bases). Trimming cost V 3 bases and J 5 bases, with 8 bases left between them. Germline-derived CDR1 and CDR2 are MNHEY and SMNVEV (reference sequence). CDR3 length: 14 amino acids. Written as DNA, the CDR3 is TGTGCCAGCAGTTTCGGGGGCAATAATTCACCCCTCCACTTT. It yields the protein CASSFGGNNSPLHF.

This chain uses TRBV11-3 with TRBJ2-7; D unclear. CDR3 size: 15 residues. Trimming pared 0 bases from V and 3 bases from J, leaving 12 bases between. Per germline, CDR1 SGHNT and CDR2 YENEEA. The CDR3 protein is CASSLEGGRSYEQYF. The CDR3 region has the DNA TGTGCCAGCAGCTTAGAGGGCGGAAGAAGCTACGAGCAGTACTTC.

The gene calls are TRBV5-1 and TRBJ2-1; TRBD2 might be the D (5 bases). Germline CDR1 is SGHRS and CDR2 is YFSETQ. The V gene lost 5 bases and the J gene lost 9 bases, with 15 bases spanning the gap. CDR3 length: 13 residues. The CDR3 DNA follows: TGCGCCAGCAGAAAGTACGGGGTCACTGAGCAGTTCTTC. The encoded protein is CASRKYGVTEQFF.

The CDR3 nucleotides read TGTGCCAGCAGTTACATAGCAAATGAGCAGTTCTTC. It yields the protein CASSYIANEQFF. J is TRBJ2-1 and V is TRBV6-6; unclear D gene. This CDR3 spans 12 amino acids. CDR1 and CDR2 from the germline V gene are MNHNY and SVGAGI (reference sequence). V was cut by 2 bases and J by 7 bases, with 6 bases left in between.

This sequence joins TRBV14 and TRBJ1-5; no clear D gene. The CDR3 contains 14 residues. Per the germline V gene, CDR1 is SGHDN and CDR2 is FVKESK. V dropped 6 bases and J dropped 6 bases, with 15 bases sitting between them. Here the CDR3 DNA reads TGTGCCAGCAGTCCCCCGGGATGGAGTCAGCCCCAGCATTTT. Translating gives CASSPPGWSQPQHF.

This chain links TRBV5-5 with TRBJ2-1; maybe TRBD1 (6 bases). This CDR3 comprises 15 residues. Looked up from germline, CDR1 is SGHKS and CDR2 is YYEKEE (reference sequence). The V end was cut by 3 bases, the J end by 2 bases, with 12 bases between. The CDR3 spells CASSSQGPTYNEQFF. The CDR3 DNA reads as TGTGCCAGCAGCTCACAGGGCCCTACCTACAATGAGCAGTTCTTC.

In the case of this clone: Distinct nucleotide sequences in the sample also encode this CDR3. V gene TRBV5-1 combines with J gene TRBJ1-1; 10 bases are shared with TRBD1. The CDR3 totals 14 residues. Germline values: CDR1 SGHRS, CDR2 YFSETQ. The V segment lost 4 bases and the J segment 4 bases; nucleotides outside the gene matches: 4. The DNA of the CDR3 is TGCGCCAGCAGCCTAAGGACAGGGGGCACTGAAGCTTTCTTT. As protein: CASSLRTGGTEAFF. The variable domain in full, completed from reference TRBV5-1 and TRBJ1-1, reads KAGVTQTPRYLIKTRGQQVTLSCSPISGHRSVSWYQQTPGQGLQFLFEYFSETQRNKGNFPGRFSGRQFSNSRSEMNVSTLELGDSALYLCASSLRTGGTEAFFGQGTRLTVV.

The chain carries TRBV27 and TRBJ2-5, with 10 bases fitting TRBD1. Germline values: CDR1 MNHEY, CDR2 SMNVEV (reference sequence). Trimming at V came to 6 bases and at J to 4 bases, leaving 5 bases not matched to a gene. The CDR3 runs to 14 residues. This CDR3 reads CASSLRTGGETQYF. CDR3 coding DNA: TGTGCCAGCAGCTTAAGGACAGGGGGAGAGACCCAGTACTTC.

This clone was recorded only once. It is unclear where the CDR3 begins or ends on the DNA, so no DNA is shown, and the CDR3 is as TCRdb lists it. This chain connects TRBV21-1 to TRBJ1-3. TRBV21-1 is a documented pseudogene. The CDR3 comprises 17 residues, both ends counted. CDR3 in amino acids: CASSKGGAVGSGNTIYF.

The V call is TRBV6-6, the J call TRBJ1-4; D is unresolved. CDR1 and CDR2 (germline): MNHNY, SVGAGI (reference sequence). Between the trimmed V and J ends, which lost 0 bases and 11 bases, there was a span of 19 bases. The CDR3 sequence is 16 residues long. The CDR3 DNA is TGTGCCAGCAGTTACTCGATCGGATATTTGCCGGAGAAACTGTTTTTT. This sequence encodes CASSYSIGYLPEKLFF.

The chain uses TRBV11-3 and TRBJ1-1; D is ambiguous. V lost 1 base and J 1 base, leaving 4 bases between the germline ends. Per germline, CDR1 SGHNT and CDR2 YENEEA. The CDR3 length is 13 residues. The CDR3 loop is CASSLGGNTEAFF. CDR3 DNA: TGTGCCAGCAGCTTAGGGGGGAACACTGAAGCTTTCTTT.

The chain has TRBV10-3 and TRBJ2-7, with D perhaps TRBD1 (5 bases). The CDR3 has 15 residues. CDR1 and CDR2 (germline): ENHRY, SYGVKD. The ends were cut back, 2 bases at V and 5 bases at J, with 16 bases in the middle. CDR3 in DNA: TGTGCCATCAGTGAGCCCCGAGACAGCCCCCACGAGCAGTACTTC. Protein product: CAISEPRDSPHEQYF.

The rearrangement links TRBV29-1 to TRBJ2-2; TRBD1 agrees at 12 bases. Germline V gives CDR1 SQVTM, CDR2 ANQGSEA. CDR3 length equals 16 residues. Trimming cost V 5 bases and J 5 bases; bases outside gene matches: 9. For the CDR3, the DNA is TGCAGCGTTCGGGCTAGGGGACAGGGGGCGACCGGGGAGCTGTTTTTT. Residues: CSVRARGQGATGELFF.

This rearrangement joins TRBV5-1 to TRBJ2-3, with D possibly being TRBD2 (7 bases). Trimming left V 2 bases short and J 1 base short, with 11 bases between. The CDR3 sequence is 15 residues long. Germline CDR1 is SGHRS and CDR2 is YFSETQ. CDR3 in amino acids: CASSFRGAGTDTQYF. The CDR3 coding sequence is TGCGCCAGCAGCTTCCGGGGGGCGGGCACAGATACGCAGTATTTT.

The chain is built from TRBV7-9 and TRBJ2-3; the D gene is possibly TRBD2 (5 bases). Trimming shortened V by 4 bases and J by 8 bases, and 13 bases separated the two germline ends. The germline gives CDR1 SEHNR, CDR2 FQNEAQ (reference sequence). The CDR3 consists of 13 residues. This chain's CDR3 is CASSSTGKGTQYF. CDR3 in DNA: TGTGCCAGCAGCTCCACCGGGAAGGGTACGCAGTATTTT.

CDR3 DNA sequence: TGTGCCAGTAGTATCGGGACAGGGATCACAGATACGCAGTATTTT. It yields the protein CASSIGTGITDTQYF. V is TRBV19 and J is TRBJ2-3; TRBD1 matches 9 bases. Germline CDR1 LNHDA, CDR2 SQIVND (reference sequence). The junction had 3 bases not matched to a gene; V was cut back by 3 bases and J by 2 bases. This CDR3 is built from 15 residues.

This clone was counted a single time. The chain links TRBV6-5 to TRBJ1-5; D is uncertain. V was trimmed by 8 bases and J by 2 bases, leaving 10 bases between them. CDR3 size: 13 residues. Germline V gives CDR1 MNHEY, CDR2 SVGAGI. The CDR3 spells CASRMGGNQPQHF. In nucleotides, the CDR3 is TGTGCCAGCCGGATGGGAGGCAATCAGCCCCAGCATTTT.

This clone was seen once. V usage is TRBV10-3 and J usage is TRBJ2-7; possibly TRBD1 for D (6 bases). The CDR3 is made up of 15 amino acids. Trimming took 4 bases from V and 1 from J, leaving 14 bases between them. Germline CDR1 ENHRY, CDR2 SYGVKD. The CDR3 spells CAISVGDTYSYEQYF. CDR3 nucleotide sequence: TGTGCCATCAGTGTTGGGGACACCTATTCCTACGAGCAGTACTTC.

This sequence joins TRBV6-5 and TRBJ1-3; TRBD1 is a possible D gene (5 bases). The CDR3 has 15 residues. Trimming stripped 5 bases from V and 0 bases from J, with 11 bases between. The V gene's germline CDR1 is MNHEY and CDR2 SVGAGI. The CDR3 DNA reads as TGTGCCAGCAGTCGGGGCTCCCTCTCTGGAAACACCATATATTTT. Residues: CASSRGSLSGNTIYF.

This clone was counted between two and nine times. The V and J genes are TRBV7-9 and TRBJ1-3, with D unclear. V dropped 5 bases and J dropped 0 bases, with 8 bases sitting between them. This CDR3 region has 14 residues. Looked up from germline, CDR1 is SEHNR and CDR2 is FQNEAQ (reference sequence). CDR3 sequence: CASSPTGSGNTIYF. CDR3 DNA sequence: TGTGCCAGCAGCCCAACGGGCTCTGGAAACACCATATATTTT.

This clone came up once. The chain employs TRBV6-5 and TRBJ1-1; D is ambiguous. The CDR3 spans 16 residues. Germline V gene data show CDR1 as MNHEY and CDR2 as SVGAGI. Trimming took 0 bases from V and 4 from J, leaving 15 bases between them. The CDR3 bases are TGTGCCAGCAGTTACTCGATTATGGTCGGGGTCACTGAAGCTTTCTTT. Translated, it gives CASSYSIMVGVTEAFF.

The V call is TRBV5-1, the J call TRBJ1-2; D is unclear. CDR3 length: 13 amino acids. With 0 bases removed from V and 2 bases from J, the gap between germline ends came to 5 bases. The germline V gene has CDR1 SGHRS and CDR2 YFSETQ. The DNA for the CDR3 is TGCGCCAGCAGCTTGGGACAAAACTATGGCTACACCTTC. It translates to CASSLGQNYGYTF.

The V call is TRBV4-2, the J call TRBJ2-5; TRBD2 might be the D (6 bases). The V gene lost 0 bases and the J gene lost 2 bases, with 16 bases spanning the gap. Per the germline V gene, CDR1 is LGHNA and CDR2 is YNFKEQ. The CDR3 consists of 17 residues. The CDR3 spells CASSQDLTGRGQETQYF. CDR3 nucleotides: TGTGCCAGCAGCCAAGATCTAACCGGTCGGGGGCAAGAGACCCAGTACTTC.

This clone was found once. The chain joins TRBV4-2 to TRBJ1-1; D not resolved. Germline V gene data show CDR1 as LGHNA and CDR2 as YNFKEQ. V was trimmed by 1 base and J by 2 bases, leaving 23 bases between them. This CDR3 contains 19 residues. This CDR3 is CASSQGRPQRWAPNTEAFF. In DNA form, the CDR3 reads TGTGCCAGCAGCCAAGGGAGGCCACAGAGGTGGGCTCCCAACACTGAAGCTTTCTTT.

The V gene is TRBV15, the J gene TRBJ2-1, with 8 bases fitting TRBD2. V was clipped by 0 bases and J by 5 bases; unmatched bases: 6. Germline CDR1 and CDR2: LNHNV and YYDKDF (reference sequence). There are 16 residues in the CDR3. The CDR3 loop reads CATSRDRGGWDNEQFF. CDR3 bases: TGTGCCACCAGCAGAGATCGGGGGGGCTGGGACAATGAGCAGTTCTTC.